These 27 T cell receptor beta chains were sequenced from one sample in a study of neurological immune-mediated disorders. The time point is: longitudinal time-point 2. TCRdb reprocessed the 5' RACE reads with MiXCR, giving one entry per CDR3 protein. The table includes some 60,000 distinct CDR3 sequences, nearly 10% detected once. The sample was PBMCs. These receptors came from a man aged 25 to 45 in good health.

This clonotype was seen at least ten times. Written as DNA, the CDR3 is TGTGCCAGCAGTTTAAGCCGGGGGGGACCCTCGAGGAGCAATCAGCCCCAGCATTTT. This gives the protein CASSLSRGGPSRSNQPQHF. The chain recombines TRBV12-3 or TRBV12-4 with TRBJ1-5; D perhaps matches TRBD1 (5 bases). The V gene lost 2 bases and the J gene lost 1 base, with 21 bases spanning the gap. The CDR3 consists of 19 residues.

In its sample, this clonotype was seen many times. V is TRBV3-1 and J is TRBJ2-5, with D maybe TRBD2 (5 bases). Between the trimmed V and J ends, which lost 4 bases and 3 bases, there was a span of 9 bases. Germline CDR1 reads LGHDT; CDR2 reads YNNKEL (reference sequence). The CDR3 spans 13 residues. CDR3 protein: CASSLRGEETQYF. The CDR3 coding sequence is TGTGCCAGCAGCCTTCGGGGAGAAGAGACCCAGTACTTC.

The rearrangement joins TRBV30 to TRBJ2-7; the D gene could be TRBD1 or TRBD2 (5 bases each). This CDR3 is 14 amino acids long. Deletions cut 4 bases from V and 3 bases from J, with 16 bases between. Germline V gene data show CDR1 as GTSNPN and CDR2 as SVGIG (reference sequence). CDR3 amino acids: CAWKRDAANYEQYF. The CDR3 DNA reads TGTGCCTGGAAAAGGGACGCAGCTAACTACGAGCAGTACTTC.

This clonotype was recorded many times. This chain uses TRBV15 with TRBJ2-2; 8 nucleotides match TRBD2. Germline V gene data show CDR1 as LNHNV and CDR2 as YYDKDF (reference sequence). V gave up 3 bases and J gave up 1 base; unmatched junction bases: 4. The CDR3 sequence is 16 residues long. CDR3 sequence: CATSRKLAVNTGELFF. DNA for the CDR3: TGTGCCACCAGCAGGAAACTAGCGGTGAACACCGGGGAGCTGTTTTTT.

Many counts were recorded for this clonotype. This rearrangement joins TRBV29-1 to TRBJ1-1; the D gene is possibly TRBD1 (6 bases). The CDR3 spans 14 residues. With 6 bases removed from V and 0 bases from J, the gap between germline ends came to 14 bases. Germline V CDR1 and CDR2: SQVTM, ANQGSEA. This chain's CDR3 is CSVTSTGLNTEAFF. For the CDR3, the DNA is TGCAGCGTGACATCGACAGGTTTGAACACTGAAGCTTTCTTT.

This clonotype was detected many times. The rearrangement joins TRBV6-5 to TRBJ1-2; TRBD1 matches at 7 bases. Germline loops: CDR1 MNHEY, CDR2 SVGAGI. V dropped 3 bases and J dropped 4; count of bases not matched to a gene: 11. This CDR3 comprises 16 residues. CDR3 protein: CASSYSGTATSYGYTF. For the CDR3, the DNA is TGTGCCAGCAGTTATTCCGGGACAGCTACATCCTATGGCTACACCTTC.

Many counts were recorded for this clonotype. The V call is TRBV25-1, the J call TRBJ1-1; D is perhaps TRBD1 (5 bases). CDR3 length: 15 residues. Germline values: CDR1 MGHDK, CDR2 SYGVNS. Trimming removed 5 bases at V and 1 base at J, with 14 bases between. The CDR3 spells CASSLTGRGNTEAFF. For the CDR3, the DNA is TGTGCCAGCAGTCTGACGGGGCGGGGGAACACTGAAGCTTTCTTT.

In DNA form, the CDR3 reads TGCGCCAGCAGCTGGGCACGGGGGCGTAACTCCTACGAGCAGTACTTC. Translated, it gives CASSWARGRNSYEQYF. The rearrangement links TRBV5-1 to TRBJ2-7; the D call may be TRBD1 or TRBD2 (6 bases each). CDR1 is SGHRS, CDR2 YFSETQ, per germline. The CDR3 totals 16 residues. V shed 3 bases and J shed 0 bases, with 16 bases lying between them.

The V gene is TRBV20-1, the J gene TRBJ2-7; D gene ambiguous. Per the germline V gene, CDR1 is DFQATT and CDR2 is SNEGSKA (reference sequence). The CDR3 has 12 amino acids. V lost 4 bases and J 3 bases, leaving 10 bases between the germline ends. The CDR3 sequence is CSATASLYEQYF. The CDR3 DNA reads TGCAGTGCTACCGCATCTCTCTACGAGCAGTACTTC.

This clonotype appeared many times. V and J are TRBV7-3 and TRBJ2-3; D call uncertain. This CDR3 comprises 14 residues. Germline CDR1 is SGHTA and CDR2 is FQGTGA. The germline V and J ends were trimmed by 0 bases and 3 bases, with 7 bases remaining between them. CDR3 nucleotide sequence: TGTGCCAGCAGCTTAACTTACGAAACAGATACGCAGTATTTT. Translating it yields CASSLTYETDTQYF.

This clonotype was recorded many times. The chain has TRBV28 and TRBJ2-7; D remains ambiguous. Germline CDR1 reads MDHEN; CDR2 reads SYDVKM. The CDR3 is made up of 12 amino acids. Between the trimmed V and J ends, which lost 3 bases and 7 bases, there was a span of 10 bases. Here the CDR3 DNA reads TGTGCCAGCAGTTTCCCCCCGGGTGAGCAGTACTTC. Its translation is CASSFPPGEQYF.

This clonotype was found a few times. The chain carries TRBV20-1 and TRBJ1-5; no clear D. The germline V gene encodes CDR1 DFQATT and CDR2 SNEGSKA (reference sequence). The CDR3 contains 12 residues. With 5 bases removed from V and 4 bases from J, the gap between germline ends came to 9 bases. Here the CDR3 reads CSAQSGNQPQHF. DNA of the CDR3: TGCAGTGCTCAAAGCGGTAATCAGCCCCAGCATTTT.

This clonotype was detected a few times. The rearrangement links TRBV14 to TRBJ1-1; 7 bases are a match to TRBD1. The CDR3 runs 12 residues. V was clipped by 2 bases and J by 11 bases; unmatched bases: 5. Germline CDR1 and CDR2: SGHDN and FVKESK. CDR3 loop: CASSQNRGWAFF. CDR3 DNA: TGTGCCAGCAGCCAAAACAGGGGTTGGGCTTTCTTT.

This clonotype was seen many times. This chain links TRBV6-5 with TRBJ1-2, with 9 bases matching TRBD1. CDR3 length: 15 residues. Germline V CDR1 and CDR2: MNHEY, SVGAGI. V dropped 9 bases and J dropped 4; count of bases not matched to a gene: 12. The CDR3 nucleotides are TGTGCCAGTAGTAGGACAGGGGAGTCGGGCTATGGCTACACCTTC. The encoded protein is CASSRTGESGYGYTF.

This clonotype was detected ten times or more. The chain has TRBV28 and TRBJ2-5; D is possibly TRBD1 (6 bases). V was trimmed by 4 bases and J by 5 bases, leaving 11 bases between them. CDR3 length equals 13 residues. Germline CDR1 is MDHEN and CDR2 is SYDVKM. The DNA for the CDR3 is TGTGCCAGCAGTTCCCACAGGGACGAGACCCAGTACTTC. This translates into CASSSHRDETQYF.

This clonotype came up many times. This chain uses TRBV5-6 with TRBJ2-5, with TRBD2 identical over 12 bases. The ends lost 1 base at V and 5 bases at J; junction bases unmatched: 3. This CDR3 spans 15 amino acids. The V gene's germline CDR1 is SGHDT and CDR2 YYEEEE. The CDR3 region is CASSLKLAGGETQYF. The CDR3 DNA reads TGTGCCAGCAGCTTGAAGCTAGCGGGAGGGGAGACCCAGTACTTC.

This rearrangement joins TRBV2 to TRBJ2-7, with 10 bases fitting TRBD2. CDR3 size: 15 residues. Germline trimming cut 3 bases from V and 4 bases from J; bases unmatched to any gene: 6. The germline V gene encodes CDR1 SNHLY and CDR2 FYNNEI. The CDR3 is CASSDGGSGRYEQYF. The CDR3 DNA reads TGTGCCAGCAGTGACGGGGGTAGCGGGAGGTACGAGCAGTACTTC. The variable domain in full, with the rest retrieved from reference TRBV2 and TRBJ2-7, is EPEVTQTPSHQVTQMGQEVILRCVPISNHLYFYWYRQILGQKVEFLVSFYNNEISEKSEIFDDQFSVERPDGSNFTLKIRSTKLEDSAMYFCASSDGGSGRYEQYFGPGTRLTVT.

This clonotype was recorded at least ten times. V gene TRBV12-3 or TRBV12-4 combines with J gene TRBJ2-5, with TRBD2 matching over 13 bases. J gave up 1 base and V 5 bases, and 1 base lay outside the gene matches. This CDR3 has 15 residues. The chain's CDR3 is CASSRLAGGQETQYF. The CDR3 DNA sequence: TGTGCCAGCAGTCGACTAGCGGGAGGCCAAGAGACCCAGTACTTC.

This clonotype occurred a few times. The rearrangement links TRBV18 to TRBJ1-5; D uncertain. V was pared by 0 bases and J by 4 bases, with 1 base between. This CDR3 has 12 amino acids. Per the germline V gene, CDR1 is KGHSH and CDR2 is LQKENI. The CDR3 loop reads CASSPPNQPQHF. CDR3 DNA: TGTGCCAGCTCACCACCGAATCAGCCCCAGCATTTT.

This clonotype has ten or more counts. The chain employs TRBV5-1 and TRBJ2-7, with 8 bases identical to TRBD2. This CDR3 spans 15 amino acids. Germline CDR1 is SGHRS and CDR2 is YFSETQ. Trimming took 4 bases from V and 2 from J; bases not matched to a gene: 8. The CDR3 here is CASSGSGSITYEQYF. In nucleotides, the CDR3 is TGCGCCAGCAGCGGCAGCGGGAGCATAACCTACGAGCAGTACTTC. The complete variable domain, with remaining parts taken from reference TRBV5-1 and TRBJ2-7, reads KAGVTQTPRYLIKTRGQQVTLSCSPISGHRSVSWYQQTPGQGLQFLFEYFSETQRNKGNFPGRFSGRQFSNSRSEMNVSTLELGDSALYLCASSGSGSITYEQYFGPGTRLTVT.

This clonotype was observed many times. V gene TRBV7-3 combines with J gene TRBJ1-2; 7 positions agree with TRBD1. Trimming cost V 5 bases and J 2 bases; bases outside gene matches: 5. The CDR3 length is 14 residues. Germline lookup yields CDR1 SGHTA and CDR2 FQGTGA. The CDR3: CASSPGDRNYGYTF. The CDR3 coding sequence is TGTGCCAGCAGCCCCGGGGACAGAAACTATGGCTACACCTTC.

A note on this clonotype: One end of the junction fails to match germline, which may point to a read error. The rearrangement links TRBV18 to TRBJ1-2; the D gene is possibly TRBD1 (5 bases). The CDR3 has 14 residues. Germline CDR1 and CDR2: KGHSH and LQKENI. CDR3 sequence (DNA): TGTGCCACCTCAACCACAGGTATCACTGGTGGCTACACCTTC. Its translation is CATSTTGITGGYTF.

This clonotype was seen ten or more times. V usage is TRBV25-1 and J usage is TRBJ2-1; possibly TRBD2 for D (5 bases). V lost 6 bases to trimming and J lost 7 bases, with 13 bases between them. The CDR3 extends over 13 amino acids. Germline CDR1 MGHDK, CDR2 SYGVNS. CDR3 coding DNA: TGTGCCAGCAGCAAGCCACTAGAAAATGAGCAGTTCTTC. It encodes CASSKPLENEQFF.

Of note for this clonotype: The junction differs from germline at one of its ends, possibly a read error. The rearrangement joins TRBV7-2 to TRBJ2-1, with 8 nucleotides matching TRBD2. Germline loops: CDR1 SGHTA, CDR2 FQGNSA. CDR3 length: 15 residues. In DNA form, the CDR3 reads TGTGTCAGCACCGGGACTAGAGGGAGGAACAATGAACAGTTCTTC. Protein: CVSTGTRGRNNEQFF. Combining the CDR3 with reference TRBV7-2 and TRBJ2-1 gives the whole variable domain GAGVSQSPSNKVTEKGKDVELRCDPISGHTALYWYRQSLGQGLEFLIYFQGNSAPDKSGLPSDRFSAERTGGSVSTLTIQRTQQEDSAVYLCVSTGTRGRNNEQFFGPGTRLTVL.

This clonotype was seen at least ten times. J is TRBJ2-7 and V is TRBV27; maybe TRBD1 (5 bases). The V and J ends lost 2 bases and 0 bases respectively, with 8 bases between them. Germline V gene lookup returns CDR1 MNHEY and CDR2 SMNVEV (reference sequence). The CDR3 runs 14 residues. CDR3 bases: TGTGCCAGCAGTTTAATTGGGGCCTCCTACGAGCAGTACTTC. This codes for CASSLIGASYEQYF.

This clonotype was detected ten times or more. The chain couples TRBV14 to TRBJ2-1, with a weak D call TRBD1 (6 bases). CDR3 size: 13 residues. The germline CDR1 and CDR2 sequences are SGHDN and FVKESK. The V gene lost 4 bases and the J gene lost 8 bases, with 12 bases spanning the gap. CDR3 DNA: TGTGCCAGCAGCCGAGACAGGTTCGATGAGCAGTTCTTC. This sequence encodes CASSRDRFDEQFF.

This clonotype occurred many times. The chain employs TRBV20-1 and TRBJ2-7, with 8 bases fitting TRBD2. The CDR3 consists of 15 residues. Germline CDR1 reads DFQATT; CDR2 reads SNEGSKA (reference sequence). The V and J ends lost 0 bases and 6 bases, in that order; junction bases with no gene match: 10. DNA of the CDR3: TGCAGTGCTAGAGATTTGCAAGCGGGAGTAGGCGAGCAGTACTTC. This codes for CSARDLQAGVGEQYF.